This T cell receptor (beta chain) was identified in a study of cytomegalovirus exposure and HLA in healthy donors. Findings of the study overall: The CMV antigen specificity of a few CMV-associated chains was confirmed through in vitro analysis. Roughly uniform depth of sequencing across donors was assumed in presence/absence analyses.

Trimming took off 0 bases at V and 4 bases at J, with 11 bases between the two ends. CDR1 and CDR2 (germline): SGHDT, YYEEEE. This CDR3 spans 15 amino acids. 13 Jbeta primers and 60 Vbeta primers were used for the PCR. This table comes from immunoSEQ multiplex PCR, and its TCRdb copy is limited to in-frame clones, with some not included. The table records roughly 250,000 clones, approximately 84% of them present only once. Comments on this clone: Its antigen is undetermined.

This receptor was obtained from a woman aged 40 to 50 in good health and CMV-seropositive. The rearrangement joins TRBV5-6 to TRBJ1-3, with D perhaps matching TRBD1 (5 bases). The sample consisted of PBMCs. The CDR3 loop reads CASSLAGGSGNTIYF. The CDR3 DNA follows: TGTGCCAGCAGCTTGGCTGGGGGGTCGGGAAACACCATATATTTT.